The present T cell receptor beta chain was sequenced within a study of T cells in tuberculosis. Notes on this clone: Its antigen is undetermined.

The data were produced by immunoSEQ multiplex PCR, yet TCRdb's version contains in-frame clones alone and is incomplete. Found here are around 40,000 clones, less than 95% of them singletons; the top ten hold approximately 4.2%. Findings and caveats of the study: Cases with active tuberculosis were adults, while controls were adolescents.

Time point specified: new active TB diagnosis, blood taken before or within 7 days of starting treatment. Tuberculosis was confirmed by positive sputum smear and/or M. tuberculosis culture. The CDR3 length is 15 residues. From germline, CDR1 is SGHDT and CDR2 YYEEEE. V was clipped by 1 base and J by 1 base, with 10 bases between them. This chain joins TRBV5-6 and TRBJ2-3, with D possibly TRBD2 on 5 matching bases. The starting material was PBMCs, obtained at tuberculosis diagnosis. The sequence derives from an adult with tuberculosis. This chain's CDR3 is CASSLLAARTDTQYF. CDR3 nucleotides: TGTGCCAGCAGCTTGCTAGCCGCCCGCACAGATACGCAGTATTTT.